What follows describes a single T cell receptor (beta chain). The antigen this receptor binds is unknown. The input lacks base qualities; no much larger clone sits a single base away. The sequencer was an Illumina NovaSeq 6000. TCRalpha and TCRbeta cDNA libraries were built by 5'RACE with constant-segment primers, adding sample barcodes and unique molecular identifiers. Trizol reagent was used to extract RNA from every sample. Amplification of the libraries took two PCR steps, and the second step added a second sample barcode plus Illumina TruSeq adapters. Sequencing of libraries was performed on an Illumina NovaSeq with 2 x 150 bp paired-end reads. The original pipeline was this. The reads were demultiplexed and collapsed into UMI-guided consensus sequences using migec v1.2.7. Using mixcr v2.1.11, the UMI consensuses were aligned to TRA and TRB V and J templates and assembled into clonotypes. A clonotype was counted as expanded or contracted only if both edgeR and NoisET called the change significant, with noise models trained on biological replicates. For edgeR calls, the cutoffs were a false discovery rate-adjusted p below 0.01 and a log2 fold-change threshold of 1. As an exploratory analysis of dynamics, max-normalized trajectories of the 1000 most abundant clonotypes were examined by PCA with hierarchical clustering. Each responding clone was given a CD4 or CD8 phenotype based on the CD4+ and CD8+ repertoires, which had been sequenced separately. Using fastp at Q25 and MiXCR, TCRdb reprocessed the public reads and kept productive beta chains. Rows are unified per CDR3 protein, each entry keeping the most common DNA and genes. The V and J calls shown here were made by TCRdb, not taken from the authors' results. In all, the sample holds about 560,000 distinct CDR3 sequences, and approximately 18% of those were seen once. The ten largest clones capture about 11% of the sample.

From its cysteine to its phenylalanine, the CDR3 spans 15 amino acids. Solely the CDR3 DNA is kept, with 45 bases framed from the first base. At the junction V is shortened by 1 base and J by 0 bases, with 9 bases in between. Sequences SGHDN (CDR1) and FVKESK (CDR2) are obtained from the germline V gene. This entry comes from a study of T-cell memory formation after mild COVID-19 (dated by TCRdb to the early 2020s). A note on the overall study: TCR sequence clusters from the two donors were found to be largely donor specific. Longitudinal TCRalpha and TCRbeta repertoire sequencing tracked T-cell clones expanding and contracting after mild COVID-19 in two donors. Two young, previously healthy adult volunteers, one female and one male, were included in the cohort. Results and caveats for the whole study, not just this receptor: Contracting CD4+ clones appeared mostly in the CM and EM memory subsets, whereas CD8+ clones were enriched in EMRA. Only a couple of mild cases were covered in the study, and larger cohorts including severe cases with pre-infection samples were considered necessary. Clones that contracted from day 15 to 85 showed balanced CD4/CD8 phenotypes, whereas a second wave of clones that expanded from day 15 to 37 leaned towards CD4+. Some responding clones were detected in pre-infection memory, which suggested that pre-existing cross-reactive memory T cells had joined the SARS-CoV-2 response. Whether the second-wave clones peaking on day 37 were SARS-CoV-2 specific was not confirmed.

Ficoll-Paque density gradient centrifugation was the method used to isolate PBMCs. The source material was PBMCs or a T cell subset sorted from them (not recorded which). Recombination linked TRBV14 to TRBJ2-5, with the D gene too uncertain to name. The source is an adult woman who had mild COVID-19 (a few samples of this study predate the infection). The sample titles of this study are shuffled in the database, so cell type and time point are left out; the donor was told from shared clones. The CDR3 has the sequence CASSQVSWYQETQYF. The nucleotide sequence reads TGTGCCAGCAGCCAAGTAAGCTGGTACCAAGAGACCCAGTACTTC.